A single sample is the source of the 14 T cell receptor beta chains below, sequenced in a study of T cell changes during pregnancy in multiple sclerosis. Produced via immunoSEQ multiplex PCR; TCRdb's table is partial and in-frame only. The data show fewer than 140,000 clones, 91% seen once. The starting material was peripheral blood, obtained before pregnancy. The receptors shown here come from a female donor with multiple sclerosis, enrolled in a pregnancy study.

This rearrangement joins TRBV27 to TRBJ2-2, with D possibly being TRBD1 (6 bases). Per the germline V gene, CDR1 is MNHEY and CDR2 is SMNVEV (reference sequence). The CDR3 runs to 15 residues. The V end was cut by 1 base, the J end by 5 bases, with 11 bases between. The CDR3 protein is CASSLLTGSTGELFF. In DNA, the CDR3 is TGTGCCAGCAGTTTATTAACAGGGAGTACCGGGGAGCTGTTTTTT.

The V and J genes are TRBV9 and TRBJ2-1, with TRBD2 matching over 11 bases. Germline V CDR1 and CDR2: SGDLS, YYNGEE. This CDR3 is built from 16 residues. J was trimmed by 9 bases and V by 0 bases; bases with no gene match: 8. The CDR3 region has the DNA TGTGCCAGCAGCGTAGCTAGCGGGGGGACCCTCGGTGAGCAGTTCTTC. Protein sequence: CASSVASGGTLGEQFF.

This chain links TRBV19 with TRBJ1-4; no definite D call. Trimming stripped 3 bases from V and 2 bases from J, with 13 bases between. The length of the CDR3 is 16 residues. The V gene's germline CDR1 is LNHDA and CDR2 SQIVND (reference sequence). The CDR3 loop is CASSMTDVGTNEKLFF. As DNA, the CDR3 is TGTGCCAGTAGTATGACCGACGTCGGGACTAATGAAAAACTGTTTTTT.

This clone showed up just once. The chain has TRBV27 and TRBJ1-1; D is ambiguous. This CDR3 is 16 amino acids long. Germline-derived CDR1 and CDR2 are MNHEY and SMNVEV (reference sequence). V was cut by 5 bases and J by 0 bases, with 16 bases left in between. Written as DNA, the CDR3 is TGTGCCAGCAGTCCAAGAGGCAGCGTCATGAACACTGAAGCTTTCTTT. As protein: CASSPRGSVMNTEAFF.

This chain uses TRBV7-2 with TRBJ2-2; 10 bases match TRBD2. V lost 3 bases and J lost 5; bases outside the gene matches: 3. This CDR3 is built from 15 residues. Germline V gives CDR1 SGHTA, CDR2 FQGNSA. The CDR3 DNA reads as TGTGCCAGCAGCTTTGGACTAGCGGCGACCGGGGAGCTGTTTTTT. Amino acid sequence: CASSFGLAATGELFF.

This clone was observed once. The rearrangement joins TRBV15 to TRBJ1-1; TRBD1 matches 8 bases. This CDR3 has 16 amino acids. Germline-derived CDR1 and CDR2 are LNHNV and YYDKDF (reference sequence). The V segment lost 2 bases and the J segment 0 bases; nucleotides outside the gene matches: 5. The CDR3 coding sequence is TGTGCCACCAGCAGACTCAGGGGGCGATTGAACACTGAAGCTTTCTTT. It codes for CATSRLRGRLNTEAFF.

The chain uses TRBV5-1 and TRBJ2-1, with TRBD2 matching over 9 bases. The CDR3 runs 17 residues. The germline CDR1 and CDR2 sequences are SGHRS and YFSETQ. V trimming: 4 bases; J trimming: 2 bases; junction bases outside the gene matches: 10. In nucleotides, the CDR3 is TGCGCCAGCAGCCCTCGGAGTGTAGCGGGGGCCTACAATGAGCAGTTCTTC. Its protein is CASSPRSVAGAYNEQFF. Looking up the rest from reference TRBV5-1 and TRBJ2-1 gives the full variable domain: KAGVTQTPRYLIKTRGQQVTLSCSPISGHRSVSWYQQTPGQGLQFLFEYFSETQRNKGNFPGRFSGRQFSNSRSEMNVSTLELGDSALYLCASSPRSVAGAYNEQFFGPGTRLTVL.

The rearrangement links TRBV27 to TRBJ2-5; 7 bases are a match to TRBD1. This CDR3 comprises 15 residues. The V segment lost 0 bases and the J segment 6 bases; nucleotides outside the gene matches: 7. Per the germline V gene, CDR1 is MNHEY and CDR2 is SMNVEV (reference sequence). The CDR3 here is CASSLSMGTAQTQYF. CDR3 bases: TGTGCCAGCAGTTTATCCATGGGGACAGCGCAGACCCAGTACTTC.

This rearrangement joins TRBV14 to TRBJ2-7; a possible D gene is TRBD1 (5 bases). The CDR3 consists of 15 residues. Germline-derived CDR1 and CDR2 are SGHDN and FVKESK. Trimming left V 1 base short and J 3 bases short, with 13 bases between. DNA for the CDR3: TGTGCCAGCAGCCAAGCAAGAGACAGACGCTACGAGCAGTACTTC. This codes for CASSQARDRRYEQYF.

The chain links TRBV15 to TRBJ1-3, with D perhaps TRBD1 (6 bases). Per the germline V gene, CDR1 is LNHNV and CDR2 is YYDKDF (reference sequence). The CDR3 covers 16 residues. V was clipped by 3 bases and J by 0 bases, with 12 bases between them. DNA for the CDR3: TGTGCCACCAGCAGCGCGGACAGACGCTCTGGAAACACCATATATTTT. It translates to CATSSADRRSGNTIYF.

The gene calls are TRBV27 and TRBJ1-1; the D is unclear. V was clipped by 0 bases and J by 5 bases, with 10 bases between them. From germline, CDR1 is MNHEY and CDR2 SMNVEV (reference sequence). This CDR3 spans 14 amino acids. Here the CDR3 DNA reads TGTGCCAGCAGTTTATCTGGCCCCGCTACTGAAGCTTTCTTT. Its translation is CASSLSGPATEAFF.

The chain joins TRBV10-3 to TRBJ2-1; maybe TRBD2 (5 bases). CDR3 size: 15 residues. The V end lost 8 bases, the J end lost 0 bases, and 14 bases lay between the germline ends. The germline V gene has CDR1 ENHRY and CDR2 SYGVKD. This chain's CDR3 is CAIEGSLSSYNEQFF. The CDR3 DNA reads TGTGCCATCGAGGGCTCTCTTAGCTCCTACAATGAGCAGTTCTTC.

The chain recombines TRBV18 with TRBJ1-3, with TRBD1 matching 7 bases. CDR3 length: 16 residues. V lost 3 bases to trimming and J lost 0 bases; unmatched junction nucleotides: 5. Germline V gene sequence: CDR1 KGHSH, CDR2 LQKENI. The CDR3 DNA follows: TGTGCCAGCTCACCCATGGGGACAGACTCTGGAAACACCATATATTTT. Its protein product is CASSPMGTDSGNTIYF.

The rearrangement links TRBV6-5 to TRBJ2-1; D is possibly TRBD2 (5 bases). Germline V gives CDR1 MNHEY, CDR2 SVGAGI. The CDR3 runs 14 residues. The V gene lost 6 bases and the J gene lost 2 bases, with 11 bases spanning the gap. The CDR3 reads CASREDSAYNEQFF. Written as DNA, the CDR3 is TGTGCCAGCAGGGAGGATTCGGCCTACAATGAGCAGTTCTTC.